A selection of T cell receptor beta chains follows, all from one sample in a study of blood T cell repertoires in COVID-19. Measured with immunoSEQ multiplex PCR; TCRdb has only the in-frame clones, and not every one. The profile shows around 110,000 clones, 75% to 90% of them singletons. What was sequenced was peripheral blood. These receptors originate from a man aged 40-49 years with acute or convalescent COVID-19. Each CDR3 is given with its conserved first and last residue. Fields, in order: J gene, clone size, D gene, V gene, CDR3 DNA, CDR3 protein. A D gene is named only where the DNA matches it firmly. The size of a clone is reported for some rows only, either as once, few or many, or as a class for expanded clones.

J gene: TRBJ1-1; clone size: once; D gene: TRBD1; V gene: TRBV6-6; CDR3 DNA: TGTGCCAGCAGTTACGCCGGACAGGAAAACACTGAAGCTTTCTTT; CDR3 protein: CASSYAGQENTEAFF
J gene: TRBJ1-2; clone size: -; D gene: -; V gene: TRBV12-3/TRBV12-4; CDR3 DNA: TGTGCCAGGACAGACTATGGCTACACCTTC; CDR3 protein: CARTDYGYTF
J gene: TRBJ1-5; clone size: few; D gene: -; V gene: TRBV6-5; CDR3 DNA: TGTGCCAGCAGGGGAATCGACAGGTACAATCAGCCCCAGCATTTT; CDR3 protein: CASRGIDRYNQPQHF
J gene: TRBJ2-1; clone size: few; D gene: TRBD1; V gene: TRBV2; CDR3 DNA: TGTGCCAGCGATACCACAGGGGGCAATGAGCAGTTCTTC; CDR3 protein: CASDTTGGNEQFF
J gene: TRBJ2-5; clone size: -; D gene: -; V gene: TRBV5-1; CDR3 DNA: TGCGCCAGCAGCGTGACAGTCCAAGAGACCCAGTACTTC; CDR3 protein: CASSVTVQETQYF
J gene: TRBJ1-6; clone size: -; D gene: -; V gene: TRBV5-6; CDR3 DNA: TGTGCCAGCAGCTTGGGACAATATAATTCACCCCTCCACTTT; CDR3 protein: CASSLGQYNSPLHF
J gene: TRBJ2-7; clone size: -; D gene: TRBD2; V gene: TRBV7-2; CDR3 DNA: TGTGCCAGCAGGACCCCCGGGGGGTACGAGCAGTACTTC; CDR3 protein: CASRTPGGYEQYF
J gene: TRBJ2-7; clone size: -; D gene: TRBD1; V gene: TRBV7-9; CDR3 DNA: TGTGCCAGCAGCAAAGAAGACAGGGGGCTCGACGAGCAGTACTTC; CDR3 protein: CASSKEDRGLDEQYF
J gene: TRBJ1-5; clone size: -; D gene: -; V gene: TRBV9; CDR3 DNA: TGTGCCAGCAGCGTAGACCCGGGAGGGGATCAGCCCCAGCATTTT; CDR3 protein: CASSVDPGGDQPQHF
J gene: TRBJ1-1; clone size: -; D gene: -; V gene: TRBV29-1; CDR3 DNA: TGCAGCGTTGCCGGGAACGCCTTATTTGAAGCTTTCTTT; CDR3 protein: CSVAGNALFEAFF
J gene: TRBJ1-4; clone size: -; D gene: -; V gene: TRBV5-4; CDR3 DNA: TGTGCCAGCAGCTTCGCCGGGACAAGGAATGAAAAACTGTTTTTT; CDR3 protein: CASSFAGTRNEKLFF
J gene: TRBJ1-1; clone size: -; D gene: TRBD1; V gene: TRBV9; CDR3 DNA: TGTGCCAGCAGCGATTTATCAGGGGGCGGCACTGAAGCTTTCTTT; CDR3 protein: CASSDLSGGGTEAFF
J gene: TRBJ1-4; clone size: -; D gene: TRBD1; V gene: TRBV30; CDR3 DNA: TGTGCCTGGAACCTAGGGGGACAGGGGGCGGAACTGTTTTTT; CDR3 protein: CAWNLGGQGAELFF
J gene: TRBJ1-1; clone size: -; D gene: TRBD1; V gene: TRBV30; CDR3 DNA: TGTGCCTGGAGTGTATCGGGGTACAGGGGGCCCACTGAAGCTTTCTTT; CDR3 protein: CAWSVSGYRGPTEAFF
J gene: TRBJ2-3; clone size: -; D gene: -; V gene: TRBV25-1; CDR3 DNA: TGTGCCAGCAGTGGATGGGAGTGGGAGGTCGCAGATACGCAGTATTTT; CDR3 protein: CASSGWEWEVADTQYF
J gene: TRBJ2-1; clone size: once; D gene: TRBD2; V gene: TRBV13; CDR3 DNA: TGTGCCAGCAGCTTAACGGGAGGGAGGGTTGAGCAGTTCTTC; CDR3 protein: CASSLTGGRVEQFF
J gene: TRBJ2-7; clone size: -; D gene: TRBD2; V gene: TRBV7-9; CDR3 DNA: TGTGCCAGCAGCTTAGTGACTAGCGGGAGGGGCGAGCAGTACTTC; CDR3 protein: CASSLVTSGRGEQYF
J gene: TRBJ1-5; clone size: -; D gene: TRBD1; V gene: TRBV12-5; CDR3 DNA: TGTGCTAGTGGTCCCGGGACAGATGACAATCAGCCCCAGCATTTT; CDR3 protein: CASGPGTDDNQPQHF
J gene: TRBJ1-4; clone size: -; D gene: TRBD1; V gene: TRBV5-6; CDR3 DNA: TGTGCCAGCAGCACCCGGGACAGGGTTAATGAAAAACTGTTTTTT; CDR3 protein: CASSTRDRVNEKLFF
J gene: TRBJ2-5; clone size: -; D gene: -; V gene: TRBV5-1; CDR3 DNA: TGCGCCAGCAGCGTGACAGATAGGGAGACCCAGTACTTC; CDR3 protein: CASSVTDRETQYF
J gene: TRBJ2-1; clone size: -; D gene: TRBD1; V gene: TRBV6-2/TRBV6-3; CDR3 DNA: TGTGCCAGCAACCCTCCGGGACAGGGTATCTACAATGAGCAGTTCTTC; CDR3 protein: CASNPPGQGIYNEQFF
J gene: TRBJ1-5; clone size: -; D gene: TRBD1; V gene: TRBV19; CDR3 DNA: TGTGCCAGCTTAAGGACAGGGTTAAATCAGCCCCAGCATTTT; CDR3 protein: CASLRTGLNQPQHF
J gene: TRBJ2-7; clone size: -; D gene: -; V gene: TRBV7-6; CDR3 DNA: TGTGCCAGCAGCCAAAATATAGGGGCCCGTGGAGGGGAGCAGTACTTC; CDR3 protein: CASSQNIGARGGEQYF
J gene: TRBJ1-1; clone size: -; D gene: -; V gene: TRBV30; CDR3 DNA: TGTGCCTGGAGCGCCTGGCGGGGGGTTGGGACTGAAGCTTTCTTT; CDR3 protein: CAWSAWRGVGTEAFF
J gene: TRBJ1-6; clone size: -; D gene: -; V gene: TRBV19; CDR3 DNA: TGTGCCAGTAGTATTTCGGGGGACTACTATAATTCACCCCTCCACTTT; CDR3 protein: CASSISGDYYNSPLHF
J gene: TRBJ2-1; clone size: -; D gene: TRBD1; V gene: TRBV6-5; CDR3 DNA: TGTGCCAGCGGACGGGACAGAATCAATGAGCAGTTCTTC; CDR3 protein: CASGRDRINEQFF
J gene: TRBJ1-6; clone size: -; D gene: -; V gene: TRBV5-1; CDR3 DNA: TGCGCCAGCAGCCGGGAGCTACCATTACCCCTCCACTTT; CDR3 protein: CASSRELPLPLHF
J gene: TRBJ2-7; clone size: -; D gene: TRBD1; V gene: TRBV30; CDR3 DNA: TGTGCCTCCCGGGACAGGGAGGGGCAGTACTTC; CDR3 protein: CASRDREGQYF
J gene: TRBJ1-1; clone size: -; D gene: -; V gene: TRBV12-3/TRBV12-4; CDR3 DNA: TGTGCCACAAGTCCCCGCCAAGGGGCTGAAGCTTTCTTT; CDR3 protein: CATSPRQGAEAFF
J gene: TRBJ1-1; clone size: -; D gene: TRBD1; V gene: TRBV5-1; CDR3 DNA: TGCGCCAGCAGCCTACAGGGGTACACTGAAGCTTTCTTT; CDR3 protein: CASSLQGYTEAFF
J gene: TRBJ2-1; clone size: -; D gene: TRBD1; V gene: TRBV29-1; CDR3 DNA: TGCAGCGTTTGGCAGGGGGCGCAAGAGCAGTTCTTC; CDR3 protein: CSVWQGAQEQFF
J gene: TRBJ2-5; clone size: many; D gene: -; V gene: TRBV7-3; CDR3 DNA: TGTGCCAGCAGCCCCAGGGGCCCTCAAGAGACCCAGTACTTC; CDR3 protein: CASSPRGPQETQYF
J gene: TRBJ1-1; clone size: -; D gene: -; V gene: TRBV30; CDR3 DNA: TGTGCCTGGAGCCCCCCGAGGGTTTTCTACACTGAAGCTTTCTTT; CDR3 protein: CAWSPPRVFYTEAFF
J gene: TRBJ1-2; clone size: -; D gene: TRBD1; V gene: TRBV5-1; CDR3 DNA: TGCGCCAGCAGCTTGTACTCGACAGGACAGGGAGATGGCTACACCTTC; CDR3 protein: CASSLYSTGQGDGYTF
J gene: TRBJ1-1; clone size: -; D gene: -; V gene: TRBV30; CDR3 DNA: TGTGCCTGGAGTCAAAAGAAAGCCACCATGAACACTGAAGCTTTCTTT; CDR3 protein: CAWSQKKATMNTEAFF
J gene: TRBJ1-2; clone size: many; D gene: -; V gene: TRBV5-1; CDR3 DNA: TGCGCCAGCAGCTTGGGGCTTTCGGCAGGGGCCTATGGCTACACCTTC; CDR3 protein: CASSLGLSAGAYGYTF
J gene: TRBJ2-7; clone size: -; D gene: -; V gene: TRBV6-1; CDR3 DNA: TGTGCCAGCAGTGAAGGCGCAGGGGGGCCCTACGAGCAGTACTTC; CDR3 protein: CASSEGAGGPYEQYF
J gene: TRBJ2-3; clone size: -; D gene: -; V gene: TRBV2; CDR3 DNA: TGTGCCAGCACCAACATGGGGCTATATACGCAGTATTTT; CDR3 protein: CASTNMGLYTQYF
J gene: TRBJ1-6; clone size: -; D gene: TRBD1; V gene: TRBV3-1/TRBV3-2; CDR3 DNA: TGTGCCAGCAGCCCCGGACAGGAAAATTCACCCCTCCACTTT; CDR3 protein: CASSPGQENSPLHF
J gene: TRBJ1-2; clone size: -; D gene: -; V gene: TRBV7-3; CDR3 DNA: TGTGCCAGCAGCTTAGGGGCTGGAGATGGCTACACCTTC; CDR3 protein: CASSLGAGDGYTF
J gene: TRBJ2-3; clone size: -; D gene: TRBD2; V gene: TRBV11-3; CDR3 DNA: TGTGCCAGCAGCCCCGGACTAGCGGGAGGAGATACGCAGTATTTT; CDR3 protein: CASSPGLAGGDTQYF
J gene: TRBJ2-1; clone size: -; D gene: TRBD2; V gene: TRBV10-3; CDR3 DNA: TGTGCCATCAGTAGGACTAGCGGGAGGGCGGGGTACAATGAGCAGTTCTTC; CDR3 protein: CAISRTSGRAGYNEQFF
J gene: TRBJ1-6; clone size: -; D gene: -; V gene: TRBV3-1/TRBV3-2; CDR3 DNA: TGTGCCAGCAGCCAAGCTGAGGAATCACCCCTCCACTTT; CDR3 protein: CASSQAEESPLHF
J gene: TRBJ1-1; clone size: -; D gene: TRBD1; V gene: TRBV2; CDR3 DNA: TGTGCCAGCAGGACAGGGTATCCGAACACTGAAGCTTTCTTT; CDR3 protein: CASRTGYPNTEAFF
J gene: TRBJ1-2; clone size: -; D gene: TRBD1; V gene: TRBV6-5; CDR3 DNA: TGTGCCAGCAGCCAGACGGGGACAGGGGGCGATGGCTACACCTTC; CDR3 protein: CASSQTGTGGDGYTF
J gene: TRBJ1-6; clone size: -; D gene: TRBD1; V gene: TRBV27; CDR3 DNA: TGTGCCAGCAGTTTCGACAGGGGAAATTCACCCCTCCACTTT; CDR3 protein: CASSFDRGNSPLHF
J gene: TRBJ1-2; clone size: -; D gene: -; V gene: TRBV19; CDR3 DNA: TGTGCCAGTAGTAATCAGGGCTACGGCTATGGCTACACCTTC; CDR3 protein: CASSNQGYGYGYTF
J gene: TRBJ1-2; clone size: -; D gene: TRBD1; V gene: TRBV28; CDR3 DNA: TGTGCCACCTCCTCGCGACAGGGGGGATATGGCTACACCTTC; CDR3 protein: CATSSRQGGYGYTF
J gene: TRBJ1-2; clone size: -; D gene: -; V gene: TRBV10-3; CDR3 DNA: TGTGCCATCAGTCCGAATCGGGACACCTCTGGCTACACCTTC; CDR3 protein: CAISPNRDTSGYTF
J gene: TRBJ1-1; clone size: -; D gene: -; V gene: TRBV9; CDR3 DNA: TGTGCCAGCAGCGGTTTGTCGGGCACTGAAGCTTTCTTT; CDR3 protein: CASSGLSGTEAFF